The rows below give T cell receptor beta chains drawn from one sample of a study of blood T cell repertoires in COVID-19. Sequencing was performed with immunoSEQ multiplex PCR; in TCRdb, only in-frame clones are kept and a portion is missing. Of about 190,000 clones in the sample, around 78% are singletons; the top ten hold about 2.8%. The source material was peripheral blood. The source of these receptors is a woman older than 75 with active or convalescent COVID-19. Both conserved end residues are part of each CDR3. The D gene is left open where the match is weak. Size tells how often a clone was seen (once, few, many) or the class of an expanded clone, and some rows leave it out.

D,J,size,V,CDR3,DNA
-,TRBJ2-1,once,TRBV3-1/TRBV3-2,CASSQVGGPLDNEQFF,TGTGCCAGCAGCCAAGTCGGGGGGCCCTTAGACAATGAGCAGTTCTTC
TRBD1,TRBJ2-7,once,TRBV19,CATRGTDSSYEQYF,TGTGCCACCAGAGGGACAGACAGCTCCTACGAGCAGTACTTC
-,TRBJ1-1,once,TRBV7-9,CASSLALGNTEAFF,TGTGCCAGCAGCTTAGCGCTCGGGAACACTGAAGCTTTCTTT
-,TRBJ2-7,-,TRBV5-1,CASSLSREQYF,TGCGCCAGCAGCTTGTCGCGGGAGCAGTACTTC
-,TRBJ1-2,-,TRBV19,CASTQRSYGYTF,TGTGCCAGTACCCAACGGTCGTATGGCTACACCTTC
TRBD1,TRBJ1-2,once,TRBV6-1,CASSERGTENYGYTF,TGTGCCAGCAGTGAAAGGGGGACAGAGAACTATGGCTACACCTTC
-,TRBJ2-2,-,TRBV28,CASSISRGWGAGELFF,TGTGCCAGCAGTATATCAAGGGGGTGGGGTGCCGGGGAGCTGTTTTTT
-,TRBJ2-7,-,TRBV7-3,CASSLMAGDSYEQYF,TGTGCCAGCAGCTTAATGGCAGGGGACTCCTACGAGCAGTACTTC
-,TRBJ1-3,-,TRBV29-1,CSARTTGGAYSGNTIYF,TGCAGCGCCCGCACCACTGGAGGGGCCTACTCTGGAAACACCATATATTTT
TRBD1,TRBJ2-3,-,TRBV27,CASSLSVFFGQGGGTDTQYF,TGTGCCAGCAGTTTATCGGTTTTTTTTGGACAGGGTGGGGGCACAGATACGCAGTATTTT
-,TRBJ1-5,-,TRBV2,CASSVDSQDQPQHF,TGTGCCAGCAGTGTGGACAGCCAAGATCAGCCCCAGCATTTT
TRBD2,TRBJ2-5,-,TRBV7-2,CASSLSGLAGRGETQYF,TGTGCCAGCAGCTTATCTGGATTAGCGGGGCGGGGAGAGACCCAGTACTTC
-,TRBJ2-7,-,TRBV6-6,CASSYSLGPPYEQYF,TGTGCCAGCAGTTACTCGTTGGGGCCACCCTACGAGCAGTACTTC
TRBD1,TRBJ1-6,-,TRBV7-2,CASSPRTGLGSYNSPLHF,TGTGCCAGCAGCCCAAGGACAGGCTTAGGCTCCTATAATTCACCCCTCCACTTT
-,TRBJ1-2,-,TRBV19,CASSARQYGYTF,TGTGCCAGTAGTGCCAGACAGTATGGCTACACCTTC
TRBD1,TRBJ2-7,few,TRBV7-6,CASSLASGTGGYEQYF,TGTGCCAGCAGCTTAGCTTCCGGGACAGGGGGCTACGAGCAGTACTTC
TRBD1,TRBJ2-7,once,TRBV2,CASSEARGQFYEQYF,TGTGCCAGCAGTGAAGCGAGGGGACAGTTCTACGAGCAGTACTTC
TRBD1,TRBJ1-3,-,TRBV3-1/TRBV3-2,CASRPGQGSGNTIYF,TGTGCCAGCAGACCGGGACAGGGCTCTGGAAACACCATATATTTT
-,TRBJ1-2,many,TRBV7-9,CASSLGLRDRNGYTF,TGTGCCAGCAGCTTAGGTCTCCGAGACAGAAATGGCTACACCTTC
-,TRBJ2-3,-,TRBV7-9,CASSPNQRLDRTDTQYF,TGTGCCAGCAGCCCGAACCAGAGACTAGATAGAACAGATACGCAGTATTTT
-,TRBJ1-2,-,TRBV19,CASSTFANAPNYGYTF,TGTGCCAGTAGTACCTTTGCCAACGCGCCAAACTATGGCTACACCTTC
-,TRBJ2-3,-,TRBV5-1,CASSLGASTDTQYF,TGCGCCAGCAGCCTTGGGGCAAGCACAGATACGCAGTATTTT
TRBD1,TRBJ1-6,few,TRBV25-1,CASSVPGGNSPLHF,TGTGCCAGCAGTGTCCCAGGGGGGAATTCACCCCTCCACTTT
TRBD2,TRBJ2-7,-,TRBV7-2,CASSLGLYRGDEQYF,TGTGCCAGCAGCTTAGGCTTATATCGGGGGGACGAGCAGTACTTC
TRBD1,TRBJ1-2,-,TRBV19,CASSIGSGGKNYGYTF,TGTGCCAGTAGTATAGGTTCAGGGGGAAAAAACTATGGCTACACCTTC
TRBD2,TRBJ2-2,-,TRBV3-1/TRBV3-2,CASSQDRPIAGANQNTGELFF,TGTGCCAGCAGCCAAGATCGGCCGATAGCGGGGGCGAACCAGAACACCGGGGAGCTGTTTTTT
-,TRBJ2-3,-,TRBV7-9,CASSFSLGAYTDTQYF,TGTGCCAGCAGCTTTAGTCTAGGGGCATACACAGATACGCAGTATTTT
TRBD2,TRBJ2-2,many,TRBV5-1,CASSYSGENTGELFF,TGCGCCAGCAGCTATAGCGGGGAAAACACCGGGGAGCTGTTTTTT
-,TRBJ1-1,-,TRBV3-1/TRBV3-2,CASSQVATASEAFF,TGTGCCAGCAGCCAAGTCGCGACAGCAAGTGAAGCTTTCTTT
-,TRBJ2-1,-,TRBV12-3/TRBV12-4,CASTYSLGRQFF,TGTGCCAGCACCTATTCTTTGGGGAGGCAGTTCTTC
-,TRBJ1-3,-,TRBV28,CASTGDISGNTIYF,TGTGCCAGCACCGGGGACATCTCTGGAAACACCATATATTTT
TRBD1,TRBJ1-2,once,TRBV5-4,CASSFDRGLYGYTF,TGTGCCAGCAGCTTTGACAGGGGGCTCTATGGCTACACCTTC
-,TRBJ1-2,few,TRBV19,CASSMAFEGNYGYTF,TGTGCCAGTAGTATGGCATTTGAGGGAAACTATGGCTACACCTTC
TRBD2,TRBJ2-7,-,TRBV2,CAISERGPLYEQYF,TGTGCCATCTCAGAGCGGGGACCGCTCTACGAGCAGTACTTC
TRBD1,TRBJ1-2,-,TRBV5-1,CASSLGGTGDAYGYTF,TGCGCCAGCAGCTTGGGAGGGACAGGGGATGCCTATGGCTACACCTTC
-,TRBJ1-1,-,TRBV18,CASSPTAMNTEAFF,TGTGCCAGCTCACCAACAGCTATGAACACTGAAGCTTTCTTT
-,TRBJ1-4,-,TRBV28,CASTKRGASGMEKLFF,TGTGCCAGCACGAAACGGGGGGCGAGTGGTATGGAAAAACTGTTTTTT
TRBD1,TRBJ1-2,-,TRBV6-5,CASRTGADGYTF,TGTGCCAGCAGGACAGGGGCGGATGGCTACACCTTC
-,TRBJ1-4,-,TRBV5-1,CASSLRPDEKLFF,TGCGCCAGCAGCTTGCGTCCGGATGAAAAACTGTTTTTT
-,TRBJ2-7,-,TRBV2,CASRGGGHSYEQYF,TGTGCCAGCAGAGGGGGGGGACACTCCTACGAGCAGTACTTC
-,TRBJ2-5,-,TRBV25-1,CASSHSRGGGETQYF,TGTGCCAGCAGCCACTCGAGGGGAGGGGGGGAGACCCAGTACTTC
TRBD2,TRBJ2-3,-,TRBV18,CASSTGLAGGTDTQYF,TGTGCCAGCTCAACGGGACTAGCGGGGGGCACAGATACGCAGTATTTT
TRBD1,TRBJ1-2,-,TRBV18,CASSPERTGGGYTF,TGTGCCAGCTCACCCGAGCGGACAGGTGGTGGCTACACCTTC
-,TRBJ2-7,-,TRBV6-5,CASSLLDEQYF,TGTGCCAGCAGTCTCCTCGACGAGCAGTACTTC
-,TRBJ2-7,few,TRBV7-2,CASSLGWGSSYEQYF,TGTGCCAGCAGCTTAGGGTGGGGCAGTTCCTACGAGCAGTACTTC